The 20 T cell receptor beta chains in this list originate from one sample, sequenced in a study of cytomegalovirus exposure and HLA in healthy donors (dated by TCRdb to about 2017). Library creation used the immunoSEQ multiplex PCR assay. A mixture of 60 forward primers for TCR Vbeta segments and 13 reverse primers for TCR Jbeta segments was used in the multiplex PCR. TCRdb limited this immuneACCESS table to in-frame rearrangements with V and J called. A share of clones is missing; checked studies link under half to unresolved V genes, and the rest is unexplained. The sample data list around 140,000 clones, and approximately 57% of these were observed just once. The leading ten clones occupy around 2% of the sample. The sequenced sample consisted of PBMCs. Receptor source: a male donor in good health and CMV-seronegative.

The genes are TRBV7-2 and TRBJ1-2, with 8 bases fitting TRBD1. V gave up 5 bases and J gave up 4 bases; unmatched junction bases: 12. Germline-derived CDR1 and CDR2 are SGHTA and FQGNSA. There are 16 residues in the CDR3. As DNA, the CDR3 is TGTGCCAGCAGCAACCGTCAGGGGGCGCTGGGCTATGGCTACACCTTC. It encodes CASSNRQGALGYGYTF.

This sequence joins TRBV2 and TRBJ1-2; TRBD1 matches 8 bases. The V and J ends lost 2 bases and 3 bases, in that order; junction bases with no gene match: 20. Germline lookup yields CDR1 SNHLY and CDR2 FYNNEI. The CDR3 spans 20 residues. The CDR3 coding sequence is TGTGCCAGCAGTGAATGGGTCTTTTCAGGACAGGGTTTTTGGGACTATGGCTACACCTTC. It codes for CASSEWVFSGQGFWDYGYTF.

This chain uses TRBV10-3 with TRBJ2-2; TRBD2 aligns across 7 bases. The junction had 8 bases not matched to a gene; V was cut back by 11 bases and J by 2 bases. This CDR3 has 14 amino acids. Germline V lookup: CDR1 ENHRY, CDR2 SYGVKD. CDR3 amino acids: CASGGGSNTGELFF. In DNA, the CDR3 is TGTGCCTCTGGCGGGGGATCTAACACCGGGGAGCTGTTTTTT.

The DNA for the CDR3 is TGTGCCAGCAGCCTGACTAGCGGGGCCTACGAGCAGTACTTC. Amino acids: CASSLTSGAYEQYF. The chain carries TRBV7-3 and TRBJ2-7; 11 bases agree with TRBD2. J lost 2 bases, V lost 5 bases, and 2 bases had no gene match. Germline assignment: CDR1 SGHTA and CDR2 FQGTGA. The CDR3 is 14 residues long.

This clone appeared once. CDR3 DNA sequence: TGTGCCAGCAGCCCGACAGGGGTCGAGGACTATGGCTACACCTTC. Amino acid sequence: CASSPTGVEDYGYTF. V is TRBV7-3 and J is TRBJ1-2; 8 bases are a match to TRBD1. CDR3 length equals 15 residues. V gave up 5 bases and J gave up 3 bases; unmatched junction bases: 8. Looked up from germline, CDR1 is SGHTA and CDR2 is FQGTGA.

This clone showed up just a few times. The chain carries TRBV19 and TRBJ2-7, with 7 positions matching TRBD2. V lost 4 bases to trimming and J lost 0 bases; unmatched junction nucleotides: 12. The CDR3 extends over 17 amino acids. Germline V gene data show CDR1 as LNHDA and CDR2 as SQIVND (reference sequence). The CDR3 nucleotides read TGTGCCAGTAGTAGGGGAGGGGCGCGGGGCTTCTCCTACGAGCAGTACTTC. It encodes CASSRGGARGFSYEQYF. Full variable domain (outside the CDR3, taken from reference TRBV19 and TRBJ2-7): DGGITQSPKYLFRKEGQNVTLSCEQNLNHDAMYWYRQDPGQGLRLIYYSQIVNDFQKGDIAEGYSVSREKKESFPLTVTSAQKNPTAFYLCASSRGGARGFSYEQYFGPGTRLTVT.

There are many counts of this clone. The rearrangement uses TRBV5-1 and TRBJ2-3; D uncertain. V was pared by 0 bases and J by 2 bases, with 7 bases between. Germline values: CDR1 SGHRS, CDR2 YFSETQ. This CDR3 has 14 amino acids. This CDR3 reads CASSLALDTDTQYF. DNA for the CDR3: TGCGCCAGCAGCTTGGCTTTAGACACAGATACGCAGTATTTT.

The genes are TRBV5-1 and TRBJ2-7; D remains unclear. The CDR3 spans 13 residues. CDR1 is SGHRS, CDR2 YFSETQ, per germline. Trimming cost V 2 bases and J 1 base, with 7 bases left between them. CDR3 loop: CASSLTLSYEQYF. The CDR3, as DNA: TGCGCCAGCAGCTTAACTTTATCCTACGAGCAGTACTTC.

This clone occurred a few times. The rearrangement uses TRBV7-9 and TRBJ1-4; no clear D. Looked up from germline, CDR1 is SEHNR and CDR2 is FQNEAQ (reference sequence). Trimming shortened V by 1 base and J by 8 bases, and 20 bases separated the two germline ends. The CDR3 is 17 residues long. The CDR3 sequence: CASSLVIGTPRGEKLFF. CDR3 DNA: TGTGCCAGCAGCTTAGTAATAGGTACTCCCCGCGGCGAAAAACTGTTTTTT. The variable domain in full, completed from reference TRBV7-9 and TRBJ1-4, reads DTGVSQNPRHKITKRGQNVTFRCDPISEHNRLYWYRQTLGQGPEFLTYFQNEAQLEKSRLLSDRFSAERPKGSFSTLEIQRTEQGDSAMYLCASSLVIGTPRGEKLFFGSGTQLSVL.

This clone came up a few times. This chain uses TRBV5-1 with TRBJ2-3, with D unclear. V was pared by 2 bases and J by 6 bases, with 16 bases between. This CDR3 is 15 amino acids long. Germline assignment: CDR1 SGHRS and CDR2 YFSETQ. Here the CDR3 reads CASSFLPSSSDTQYF. The CDR3 DNA reads TGCGCCAGCAGCTTTTTGCCTAGTTCATCCGATACGCAGTATTTT.

This chain joins TRBV29-1 and TRBJ1-1, with D perhaps TRBD1 (5 bases). The CDR3 has 13 residues. Trimming took off 8 bases at V and 1 base at J, with 14 bases between the two ends. Per germline, CDR1 SQVTM and CDR2 ANQGSEA. CDR3 DNA: TGCAGCTCGGGGGTTGCTCGGAACACTGAAGCTTTCTTT. Translating it yields CSSGVARNTEAFF. The entire variable domain, with the rest obtained from reference TRBV29-1 and TRBJ1-1, is as follows: SAVISQKPSRDICQRGTSLTIQCQVDSQVTMMFWYRQQPGQSLTLIATANQGSEATYESGFVIDKFPISRPNLTFSTLTVSNMSPEDSSIYLCSSGVARNTEAFFGQGTRLTVV.

The V and J genes are TRBV7-2 and TRBJ2-5; D not certain. CDR1 and CDR2 (germline): SGHTA, FQGNSA. CDR3 length: 14 amino acids. Between the trimmed V and J ends, which lost 8 bases and 5 bases, there was a span of 18 bases. The CDR3 region has the DNA TGTGCCAGCTCCCTAGAGTCGACGGCGGAGACCCAGTACTTC. As protein: CASSLESTAETQYF.

CDR3 coding DNA: TGTGCCAGCAGCCTAATTTTAACTAGCGCTAGCACAGATACGCAGTATTTT. Its protein is CASSLILTSASTDTQYF. The chain couples TRBV14 to TRBJ2-3, with TRBD2 identical over 7 bases. Germline V gives CDR1 SGHDN, CDR2 FVKESK. V lost 4 bases, J lost 0 bases, and 10 bases stayed unmatched. CDR3 length equals 17 residues.

This clone was counted only a few times. V and J are TRBV4-3 and TRBJ2-6; D gene uncertain. Per the germline V gene, CDR1 is LGHNA and CDR2 is YSLEER. The CDR3 loop spans 20 amino acids. Trimming shortened V by 0 bases and J by 0 bases, and 18 bases separated the two germline ends. The CDR3 is CASSQDHPSSLSSGANVLTF. The CDR3 DNA sequence: TGCGCCAGCAGCCAAGATCATCCGAGTAGCCTAAGCTCTGGGGCCAACGTCCTGACTTTC.

The rearrangement links TRBV2 to TRBJ1-5; D possibly corresponds to TRBD1 (5 bases). The V gene lost 6 bases and the J gene lost 4 bases, with 19 bases spanning the gap. Germline CDR1 and CDR2: SNHLY and FYNNEI. The CDR3 length is 16 residues. CDR3 loop: CASSAGLPRGNQPQHF. CDR3 bases: TGTGCCAGCAGCGCGGGACTCCCGCGGGGGAATCAGCCCCAGCATTTT.

This chain connects TRBV5-4 to TRBJ1-3; D is possibly TRBD1 (5 bases). V was pared by 1 base and J by 4 bases, with 15 bases between. Germline CDR1 SGHNT, CDR2 YYREEE (reference sequence). The CDR3 totals 16 residues. The CDR3 DNA reads TGTGCCAGCAGCTTGAGGGGACTGCCGGCCGGAAACACCATATATTTT. This gives the protein CASSLRGLPAGNTIYF. The full variable domain, in which reference TRBV5-4 and TRBJ1-3 provide the parts outside the CDR3, is ETGVTQSPTHLIKTRGQQVTLRCSSQSGHNTVSWYQQALGQGPQFIFQYYREEENGRGNFPPRFSGLQFPNYSSELNVNALELDDSALYLCASSLRGLPAGNTIYFGEGSWLTVV.

The chain links TRBV19 to TRBJ1-5; TRBD1 aligns across 7 bases. V lost 7 bases and J lost 1; bases outside the gene matches: 7. This CDR3 region has 15 residues. Germline V lookup: CDR1 LNHDA, CDR2 SQIVND (reference sequence). The CDR3 reads CASTIPGQSNQPQHF. Here the CDR3 DNA reads TGTGCCAGTACCATCCCGGGACAGAGCAATCAGCCCCAGCATTTT.

The genes are TRBV7-3 and TRBJ2-1, with D perhaps matching TRBD2 (5 bases). From germline, CDR1 is SGHTA and CDR2 FQGTGA. The CDR3 is 15 amino acids. The ends were cut back, 0 bases at V and 7 bases at J, with 13 bases in the middle. The CDR3 region has the DNA TGTGCCAGCAGCTTAACGCGTCCCACGGGGAATGAGCAGTTCTTC. Translation gives CASSLTRPTGNEQFF.

The CDR3 region is CAVGDIFTDTQYF. CDR3 DNA: TGTGCCGTGGGGGACATCTTCACAGATACGCAGTATTTT. V and J are TRBV7-2 and TRBJ2-3, with a weak D call TRBD1 (6 bases). This CDR3 is built from 13 residues. Trimming removed 11 bases from V and 2 bases from J, with 14 bases in between. Germline V lookup: CDR1 SGHTA, CDR2 FQGNSA.

The table lists this clone with a few counts. The rearrangement joins TRBV11-2 to TRBJ1-1, with D unclear. Germline V lookup: CDR1 SGHAT, CDR2 FQNNGV. The CDR3 has 14 residues. V lost 3 bases, J lost 3 bases, and 11 bases lay in between. CDR3 sequence reads: CASSFQFRDTEAFF. Written as DNA, the CDR3 is TGTGCCAGCAGCTTTCAATTTCGGGACACTGAAGCTTTCTTT.